The rows below give T cell receptor beta chains drawn from one sample of a study of CD8 T cells in acute hepatitis C reinfection. TCRdb's copy holds only in-frame clones and misses some; the assay was immunoSEQ multiplex PCR. The table shows 3,900 or so clones, with around 40% occurring only once. Here the sequenced sample was HCV NS3-1073 tetramer-sorted CD8+ T cells from PBMCs, taken during acute infection. The receptor set was obtained from a man aged 25-40 years with chronic hepatitis C. Each CDR3 is given with its conserved first and last residue. The D gene is left open where the match is weak. Not all rows give a size; the values are once, few, many and, for expanded clones, a class.

>TRBV4-2|TRBD1|TRBJ2-1|few
TGTGCCAGCAGCCAAGAAATGGGACAGGGGATCGGTGAGCAGTTCTTC
CASSQEMGQGIGEQFF
>TRBV29-1|NA|TRBJ2-3|few
TGCAGCGTCGCCCTCGACGGGACAAGCGGGCTTACGCAGTATTTT
CSVALDGTSGLTQYF
>TRBV10-2|TRBD1|TRBJ1-1|NA
TGCGCCAGCAATTTGGGATTCGGGGACAGGGGCCGATTTTCTGAAGCTTTCTTT
CASNLGFGDRGRFSEAFF
>TRBV4-3|NA|TRBJ2-2|few
TGCGCCAGCAGCCAAGAGGTTGGGGCTCCCGGGGAGCTGTTTTTT
CASSQEVGAPGELFF
>TRBV19|TRBD1|TRBJ2-7|NA
TGTGCCAGTAGTGGGGACAGGTTGAGGAACTCCTACGAGCAGTACTTC
CASSGDRLRNSYEQYF
>TRBV4-2|TRBD2|TRBJ2-7|NA
TGTGCCAGCAGCCAGGAAGCGGGAGCCGAGCAGTACTTC
CASSQEAGAEQYF
>TRBV6-9|TRBD2|TRBJ2-5|NA
TGTGCCAGCAGGGAGGGACTAGCGGACTACTTC
CASREGLADYF
>TRBV4-3|TRBD2|TRBJ2-1|NA
TGCGCCAGCAGCCAAACTAGCAGTTTAGCGGGGGGGTTCGATGAGCAGTTCTTC
CASSQTSSLAGGFDEQFF
>TRBV4-2|NA|TRBJ1-1|NA
TGTGCCAGCAGCCAAGAACGGGGTACTGAAGCTTTCTTT
CASSQERGTEAFF
>TRBV25-1|TRBD2|TRBJ2-3|few
TGTGCCAGCAGTGCCTTATCTAGCGGGGGGTACACAGATACGCAGTATTTT
CASSALSSGGYTDTQYF